This entry describes one T cell receptor beta chain. Its antigen is undetermined. V lost 4 bases, J lost 2 bases, and 26 bases lay in between. Germline V CDR1 and CDR2: LGHNA, YSLEER. The length of the CDR3 is 20 residues. The data were obtained in a study of T cells after yellow fever vaccination. The study, taken as a whole, reports: Peaking on day 5 versus 15, the secondary response was faster but weaker. At around 96% for CD4 and 70% to 90% for CD8, most primary-vaccination clones showed up again after the booster. Sorted repertoires could include abundant contaminating clonotypes from bulk cells.

UMIs and a universal primer site were added when TCR cDNA was made by 5'RACE template switching. TCRdb independently ran MiXCR on the 5' RACE reads; one entry per CDR3 protein. Seen here are about 630,000 distinct CDR3 sequences, 9% to 15% observed once, and the top ten hold about 16%. The chain links TRBV4-3 to TRBJ2-2; D may be TRBD1 (5 bases). This sequence was found in a young man who received the YFV17D yellow fever vaccine. Sample: PBMCs, taken on the day of the yellow fever booster vaccination. CDR3 bases: TGCGCCAGCAGCCCCCCTCCGGCCGCAGGTGGGGCGATTAACACCGGGGAGCTGTTTTTT. Protein sequence: CASSPPPAAGGAINTGELFF.